The clone carrying this T cell receptor beta chain has just one count. Antigen unknown. Germline lookup yields CDR1 DFQATT and CDR2 SNEGSKA (reference sequence). V was cut by 2 bases and J by 8 bases, with 6 bases left in between. The CDR3 sequence is 11 residues long. This entry comes from a study of T cell responses to AZD1222 COVID-19 vaccine. The repertoire was sequenced with immunoSEQ multiplex PCR; TCRdb's copy has only in-frame clones and lacks some. The table has 68,000 or so clones, over 60% seen once. General study points: Of spike-specific TCRs, nearly half reportedly target regions left unmutated in variants. Vaccine-associated CD4 TCRs spanned spike, dominant at 160-218 and 743-854.

The sequences come from peripheral blood, collected on day 0 of AZD1222 vaccination. The chain couples TRBV20-1 to TRBJ1-4; D is undetermined. This sequence originates from an adult in good health. The CDR3 DNA is TGCAGTGCTAGACAGGACGAAAAACTGTTTTTT. Translation: CSARQDEKLFF.